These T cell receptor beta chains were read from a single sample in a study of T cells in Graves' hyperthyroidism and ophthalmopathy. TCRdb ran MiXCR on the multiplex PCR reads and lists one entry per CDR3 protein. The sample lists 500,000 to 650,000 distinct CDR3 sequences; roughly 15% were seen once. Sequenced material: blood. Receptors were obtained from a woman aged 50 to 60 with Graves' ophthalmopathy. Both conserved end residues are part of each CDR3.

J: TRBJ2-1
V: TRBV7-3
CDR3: CASSLDGGSGYNEQFF

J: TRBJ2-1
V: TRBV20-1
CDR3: CSAFRVNEQFF

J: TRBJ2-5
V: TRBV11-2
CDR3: CASAPGREETQYF

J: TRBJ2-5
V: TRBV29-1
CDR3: CSAGLAEETQYF

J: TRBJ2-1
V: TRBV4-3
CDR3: CASSSSGRGGEQFF

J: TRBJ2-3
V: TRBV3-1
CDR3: CASSQPLAGGGDTQYF

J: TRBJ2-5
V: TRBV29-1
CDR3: CSVAAGQETQYF

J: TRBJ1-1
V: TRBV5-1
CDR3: CASSLYGRGTEAFF

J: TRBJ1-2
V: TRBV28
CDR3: CASSRQGPGDGYTF

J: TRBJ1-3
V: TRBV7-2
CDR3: CASSLEQGFSGNTIYF

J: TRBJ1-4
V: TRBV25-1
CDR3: CASSEGEGWGRRDEKLFF

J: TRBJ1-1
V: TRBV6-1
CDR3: CASSGLSTEAFF

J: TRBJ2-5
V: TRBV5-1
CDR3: CASSLGGTGDETQYF

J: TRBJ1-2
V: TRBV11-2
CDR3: CASSLKWMGGGDGYTF